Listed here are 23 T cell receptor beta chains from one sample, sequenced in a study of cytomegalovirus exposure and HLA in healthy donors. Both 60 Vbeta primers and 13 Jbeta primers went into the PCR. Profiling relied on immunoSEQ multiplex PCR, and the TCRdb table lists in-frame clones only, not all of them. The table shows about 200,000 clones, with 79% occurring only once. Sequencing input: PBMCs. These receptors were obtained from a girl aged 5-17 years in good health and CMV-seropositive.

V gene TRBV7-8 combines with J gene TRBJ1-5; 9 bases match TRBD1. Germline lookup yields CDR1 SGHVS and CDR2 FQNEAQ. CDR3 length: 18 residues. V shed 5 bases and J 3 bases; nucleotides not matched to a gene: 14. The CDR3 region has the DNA TGTGCCAGCAGCACGGCTACAGGGGGCGCTGGGTTCAATCAGCCCCAGCATTTT. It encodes CASSTATGGAGFNQPQHF.

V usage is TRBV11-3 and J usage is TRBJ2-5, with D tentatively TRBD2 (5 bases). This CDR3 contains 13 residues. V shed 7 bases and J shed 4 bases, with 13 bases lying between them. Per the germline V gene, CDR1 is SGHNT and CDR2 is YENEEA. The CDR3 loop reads CASTNGVVETQYF. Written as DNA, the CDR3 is TGTGCCAGCACCAACGGGGTGGTAGAGACCCAGTACTTC.

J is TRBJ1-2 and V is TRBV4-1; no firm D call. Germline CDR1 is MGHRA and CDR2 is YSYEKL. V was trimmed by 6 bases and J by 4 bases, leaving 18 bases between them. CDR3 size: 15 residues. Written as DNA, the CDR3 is TGCGCCAGCAGACCTGGATGGGAGCCAGGCTATGGCTACACCTTC. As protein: CASRPGWEPGYGYTF.

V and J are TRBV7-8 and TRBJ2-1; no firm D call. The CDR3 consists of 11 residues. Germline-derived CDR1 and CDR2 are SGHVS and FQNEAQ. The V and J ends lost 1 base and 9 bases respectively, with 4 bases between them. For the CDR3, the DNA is TGTGCCAGCAGCTTAGGGGCTGAGCAGTTCTTC. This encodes CASSLGAEQFF.

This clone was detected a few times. CDR3 in amino acids: CASSLHFNSPLHF. The CDR3 coding sequence is TGTGCCAGCAGCTTGCACTTTAATTCACCCCTCCACTTT. The chain links TRBV5-5 to TRBJ1-6; D not resolved. The V gene lost 1 base and the J gene lost 6 bases, with 5 bases spanning the gap. The CDR3 runs 13 residues. The germline gives CDR1 SGHKS, CDR2 YYEKEE (reference sequence). The whole variable domain, filled in from reference TRBV5-5 and TRBJ1-6, reads DAGVTQSPTHLIKTRGQQVTLRCSPISGHKSVSWYQQVLGQGPQFIFQYYEKEERGRGNFPDRFSARQFPNYSSELNVNALLLGDSALYLCASSLHFNSPLHFGNGTRLTVT.

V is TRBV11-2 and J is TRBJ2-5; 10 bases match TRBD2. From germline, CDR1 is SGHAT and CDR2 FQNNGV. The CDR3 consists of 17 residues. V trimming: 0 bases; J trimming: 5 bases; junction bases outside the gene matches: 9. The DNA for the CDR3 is TGTGCCAGCAGCTTAGATAATTCCCGAGCGGGGGGGGAGACCCAGTACTTC. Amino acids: CASSLDNSRAGGETQYF.

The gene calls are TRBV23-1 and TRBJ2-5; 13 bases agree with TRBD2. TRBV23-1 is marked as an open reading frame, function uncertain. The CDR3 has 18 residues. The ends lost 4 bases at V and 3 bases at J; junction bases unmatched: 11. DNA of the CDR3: TGCGCCAGCAGTCGAGAACCCTGGGGGACTAGCGGGGAAGAGACCCAGTACTTC. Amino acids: CASSREPWGTSGEETQYF.

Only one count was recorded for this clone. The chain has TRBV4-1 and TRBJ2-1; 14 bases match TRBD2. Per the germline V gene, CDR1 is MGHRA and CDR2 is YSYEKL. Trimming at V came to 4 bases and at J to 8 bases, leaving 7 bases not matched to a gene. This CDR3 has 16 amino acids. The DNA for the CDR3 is TGCGCCAGCAGCCCTGAGGCGGGACTAGCGGGGGATGAGCAGTTCTTC. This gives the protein CASSPEAGLAGDEQFF.

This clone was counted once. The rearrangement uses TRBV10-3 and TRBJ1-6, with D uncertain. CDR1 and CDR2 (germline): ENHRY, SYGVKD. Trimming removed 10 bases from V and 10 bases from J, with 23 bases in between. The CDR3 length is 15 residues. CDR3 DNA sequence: TGTGCCACGAACCGGTTTTTTGACCGGGGATCACCCCTCCACTTT. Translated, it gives CATNRFFDRGSPLHF.

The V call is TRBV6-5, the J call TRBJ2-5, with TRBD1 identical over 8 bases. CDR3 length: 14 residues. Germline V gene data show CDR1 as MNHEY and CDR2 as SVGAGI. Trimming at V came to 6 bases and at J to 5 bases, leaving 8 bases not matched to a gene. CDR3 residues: CASSFGTGRETQYF. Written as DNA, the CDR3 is TGTGCCAGCAGCTTCGGGACAGGACGGGAGACCCAGTACTTC.

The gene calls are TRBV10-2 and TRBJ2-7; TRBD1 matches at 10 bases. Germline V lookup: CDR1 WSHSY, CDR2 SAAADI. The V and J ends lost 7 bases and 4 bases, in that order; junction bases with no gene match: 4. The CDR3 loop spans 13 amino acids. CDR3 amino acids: CASTTGGGYEQYF. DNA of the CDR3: TGCGCCAGCACGACAGGGGGCGGGTACGAGCAGTACTTC.

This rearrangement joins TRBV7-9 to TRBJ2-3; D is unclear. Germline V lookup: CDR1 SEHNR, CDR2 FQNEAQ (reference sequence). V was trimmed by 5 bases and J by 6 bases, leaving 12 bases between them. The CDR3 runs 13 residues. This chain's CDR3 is CASSPESRDTQYF. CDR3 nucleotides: TGTGCCAGCAGCCCGGAGTCTCGGGATACGCAGTATTTT.

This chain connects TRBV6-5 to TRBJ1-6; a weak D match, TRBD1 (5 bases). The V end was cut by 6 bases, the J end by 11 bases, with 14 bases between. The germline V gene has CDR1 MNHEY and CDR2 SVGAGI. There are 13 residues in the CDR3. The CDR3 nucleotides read TGTGCCAGCAGACGAACCTCAGGGACACCCCTCCACTTT. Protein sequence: CASRRTSGTPLHF.

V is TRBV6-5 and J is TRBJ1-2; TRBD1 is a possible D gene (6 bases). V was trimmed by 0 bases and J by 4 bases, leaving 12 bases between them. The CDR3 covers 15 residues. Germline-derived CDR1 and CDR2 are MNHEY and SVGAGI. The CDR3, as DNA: TGTGCCAGCAGTTACTCGAGGGAAGGGGGCTATGGCTACACCTTC. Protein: CASSYSREGGYGYTF.

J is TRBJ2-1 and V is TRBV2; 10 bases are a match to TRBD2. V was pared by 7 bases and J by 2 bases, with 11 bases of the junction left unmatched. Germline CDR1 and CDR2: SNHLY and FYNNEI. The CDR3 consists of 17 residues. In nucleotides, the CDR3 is TGTGCCAGCAACACACTAGCGGGGTATGCTCCCTACAATGAGCAGTTCTTC. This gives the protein CASNTLAGYAPYNEQFF.

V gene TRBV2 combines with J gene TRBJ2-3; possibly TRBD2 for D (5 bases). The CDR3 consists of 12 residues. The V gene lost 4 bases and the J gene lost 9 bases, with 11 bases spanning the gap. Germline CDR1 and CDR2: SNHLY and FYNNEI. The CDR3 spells CASSGGEGTQYF. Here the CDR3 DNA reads TGTGCCAGCAGTGGGGGAGAAGGAACGCAGTATTTT. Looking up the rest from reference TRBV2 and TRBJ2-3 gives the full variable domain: EPEVTQTPSHQVTQMGQEVILRCVPISNHLYFYWYRQILGQKVEFLVSFYNNEISEKSEIFDDQFSVERPDGSNFTLKIRSTKLEDSAMYFCASSGGEGTQYFGPGTRLTVL.

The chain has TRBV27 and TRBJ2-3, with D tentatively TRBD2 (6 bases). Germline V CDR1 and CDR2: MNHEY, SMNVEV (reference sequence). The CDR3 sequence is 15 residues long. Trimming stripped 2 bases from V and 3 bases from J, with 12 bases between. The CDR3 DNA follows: TGTGCCAGCAGTTTAATGCGGGGTGGAACAGATACGCAGTATTTT. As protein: CASSLMRGGTDTQYF.

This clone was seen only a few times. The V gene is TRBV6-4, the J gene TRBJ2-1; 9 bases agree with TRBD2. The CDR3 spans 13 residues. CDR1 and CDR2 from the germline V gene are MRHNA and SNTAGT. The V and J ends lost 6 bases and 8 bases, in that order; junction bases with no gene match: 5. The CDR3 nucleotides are TGTGCCAGCAGCAATGGGACTAGCCATGAGCAGTTCTTC. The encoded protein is CASSNGTSHEQFF.

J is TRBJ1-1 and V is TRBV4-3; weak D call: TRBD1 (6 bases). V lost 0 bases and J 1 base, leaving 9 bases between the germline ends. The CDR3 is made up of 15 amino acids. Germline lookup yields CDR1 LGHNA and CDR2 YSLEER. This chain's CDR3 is CASSQDRTANTEAFF. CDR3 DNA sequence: TGCGCCAGCAGCCAAGACCGGACAGCGAACACTGAAGCTTTCTTT.

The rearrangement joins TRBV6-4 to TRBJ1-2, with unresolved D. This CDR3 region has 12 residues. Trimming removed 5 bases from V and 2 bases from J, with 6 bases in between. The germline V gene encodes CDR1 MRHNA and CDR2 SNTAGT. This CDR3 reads CASSSGNYGYTF. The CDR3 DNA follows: TGTGCCAGCAGTTCCGGGAACTATGGCTACACCTTC.

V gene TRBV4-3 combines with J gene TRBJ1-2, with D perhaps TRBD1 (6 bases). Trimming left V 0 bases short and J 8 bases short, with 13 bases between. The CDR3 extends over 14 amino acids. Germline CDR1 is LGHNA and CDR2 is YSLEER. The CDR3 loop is CASSQEQGPLGYTF. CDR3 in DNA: TGCGCCAGCAGCCAAGAACAGGGACCTCTGGGCTACACCTTC.

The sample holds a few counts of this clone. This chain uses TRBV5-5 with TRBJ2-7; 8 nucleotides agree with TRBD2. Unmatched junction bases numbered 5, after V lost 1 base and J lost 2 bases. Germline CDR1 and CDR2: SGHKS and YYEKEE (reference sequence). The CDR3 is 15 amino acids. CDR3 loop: CASSLLAGITYEQYF. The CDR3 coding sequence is TGTGCCAGCAGCTTGTTAGCGGGGATAACCTACGAGCAGTACTTC.

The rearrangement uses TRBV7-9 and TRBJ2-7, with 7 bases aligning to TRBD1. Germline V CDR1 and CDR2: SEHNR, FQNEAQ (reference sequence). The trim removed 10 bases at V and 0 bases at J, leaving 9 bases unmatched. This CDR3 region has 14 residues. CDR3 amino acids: CAIERTGLSYEQYF. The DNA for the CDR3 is TGTGCCATTGAGCGGACAGGCCTCTCCTACGAGCAGTACTTC.